Listed here are 14 T cell receptor beta chains from one sample, sequenced in a study of cytomegalovirus exposure and HLA in healthy donors. Amplification used 60 Vbeta primers and 13 Jbeta primers. Sequenced by immunoSEQ multiplex PCR; TCRdb stores in-frame clones only, minus some. This repertoire shows 150,000 to 180,000 clones, 70% to 80% found once; its top ten account for approximately 8%. The sequenced sample was PBMCs. The receptors were gathered from a man aged 25 to 40 in good health and CMV-seropositive.

This clone was counted once. The rearrangement joins TRBV10-3 to TRBJ2-7; 9 bases map to TRBD1. The CDR3 loop spans 12 amino acids. Trimming took 11 bases from V and 1 from J; bases not matched to a gene: 3. The germline V gene has CDR1 ENHRY and CDR2 SYGVKD. The DNA of the CDR3 is TGTGCCGCCGGGACAGGGTCCTACGAGCAGTACTTC. This gives the protein CAAGTGSYEQYF.

The rearrangement links TRBV28 to TRBJ2-5, with 14 bases matching TRBD2. Germline V gene sequence: CDR1 MDHEN, CDR2 SYDVKM. V shed 6 bases, J shed 5 bases, and the junction held 8 bases outside the gene matches. The CDR3 runs 16 residues. In nucleotides, the CDR3 is TGTGCCAGCAGCCTCGGGACTAGCGGGAGTTGGGAGACCCAGTACTTC. Its protein product is CASSLGTSGSWETQYF.

As to this clone: This sample also contains other DNA sequences that code for the same CDR3. This chain joins TRBV30 and TRBJ1-6; D gene unclear. The CDR3 extends over 13 amino acids. Trimming stripped 2 bases from V and 6 bases from J, with 8 bases between. Per the germline V gene, CDR1 is GTSNPN and CDR2 is SVGIG (reference sequence). The CDR3 loop reads CAWSPRGNSPLHF. CDR3 bases: TGTGCCTGGAGTCCTCGGGGTAATTCACCCCTCCACTTT.

This chain joins TRBV6-1 and TRBJ1-4; D is ambiguous. The CDR3 loop spans 10 amino acids. CDR1 and CDR2 (germline): MNHNS, SASEGT. The CDR3 region is CAPRSEKLFF. CDR3 nucleotide sequence: TGTGCTCCACGGAGCGAAAAACTGTTTTTT.

Worth noting for this clone: The sample carries other DNA sequences with the same CDR3. CDR3: CASSVELAGGQETQYF. The DNA for the CDR3 is TGTGCCAGCAGCGTAGAACTAGCGGGGGGCCAAGAGACCCAGTACTTC. This rearrangement joins TRBV9 to TRBJ2-5; 12 bases line up with TRBD2. After removal of 0 bases from V and 1 base from J, the junction contained 1 base not matched to a gene. The CDR3 is made up of 16 amino acids. Germline lookup yields CDR1 SGDLS and CDR2 YYNGEE. The full variable domain, with the rest looked up from reference TRBV9 and TRBJ2-5, is DSGVTQTPKHLITATGQRVTLRCSPRSGDLSVYWYQQSLDQGLQFLIQYYNGEERAKGNILERFSAQQFPDLHSELNLSSLELGDSALYFCASSVELAGGQETQYFGPGTRLLVL.

This clone was seen more than once but under ten times. The chain combines TRBV6-1 with TRBJ1-1, with no clear D. CDR1 and CDR2 from the germline V gene are MNHNS and SASEGT. The CDR3 has 12 amino acids. Trimming removed 6 bases at V and 4 bases at J, with 9 bases between. The CDR3: CASRISSTEAFF. CDR3 sequence (DNA): TGTGCCAGCAGGATCTCGAGCACTGAAGCTTTCTTT.

The chain combines TRBV4-2 with TRBJ2-7; TRBD2 matches 10 bases. Germline trimming cut 1 base from V and 5 bases from J; bases unmatched to any gene: 8. Germline V gene sequence: CDR1 LGHNA, CDR2 YNFKEQ. This CDR3 has 16 amino acids. Written as DNA, the CDR3 is TGTGCCAGCAGCCAAGCGCTAGCGGGAGTTGACCACGAGCAGTACTTC. Translation gives CASSQALAGVDHEQYF.

The chain recombines TRBV6-1 with TRBJ1-1; no clear D. Trimming left V 3 bases short and J 1 base short, with 9 bases between. The CDR3 sequence is 14 residues long. The germline CDR1 and CDR2 sequences are MNHNS and SASEGT. CDR3 coding DNA: TGTGCCAGCAGTGATTGGGGAGCGAACACTGAAGCTTTCTTT. Protein: CASSDWGANTEAFF.

J is TRBJ2-3 and V is TRBV5-6; TRBD2 might be the D (6 bases). The CDR3 has 15 amino acids. Per the germline V gene, CDR1 is SGHDT and CDR2 is YYEEEE. V was trimmed by 4 bases and J by 2 bases, leaving 14 bases between them. This CDR3 is CASSLLGGDTDTQYF. The CDR3 DNA is TGTGCCAGCAGCCTCCTCGGGGGAGACACAGATACGCAGTATTTT.

The V gene is TRBV6-5, the J gene TRBJ1-2; maybe TRBD1 (5 bases). The CDR3 consists of 11 residues. Trimming left V 10 bases short and J 8 bases short, with 14 bases between. Germline CDR1 is MNHEY and CDR2 is SVGAGI. The CDR3 here is CATRVEHGYTF. For the CDR3, the DNA is TGTGCCACCAGGGTGGAGCACGGCTACACCTTC.

This chain joins TRBV9 and TRBJ2-1; 9 bases are shared with TRBD1. Germline CDR1 reads SGDLS; CDR2 reads YYNGEE. The trim removed 2 bases at V and 6 bases at J, leaving 9 bases unmatched. The CDR3 has 16 amino acids. CDR3 DNA: TGTGCCAGCAGCGTCTCGGGACAGGGTACTTTCAATGAGCAGTTCTTC. It translates to CASSVSGQGTFNEQFF. Based on the CDR3 plus reference TRBV9 and TRBJ2-1, the full variable domain is DSGVTQTPKHLITATGQRVTLRCSPRSGDLSVYWYQQSLDQGLQFLIQYYNGEERAKGNILERFSAQQFPDLHSELNLSSLELGDSALYFCASSVSGQGTFNEQFFGPGTRLTVL.

The chain carries TRBV5-1 and TRBJ2-5, with 12 bases lining up with TRBD2. V lost 7 bases and J lost 5; bases outside the gene matches: 9. Germline-derived CDR1 and CDR2 are SGHRS and YFSETQ. The CDR3 sequence is 15 residues long. CDR3 residues: CASCLAGGLGETQYF. DNA for the CDR3: TGCGCCAGCTGCCTAGCGGGGGGGCTAGGGGAGACCCAGTACTTC.

This clone was seen a single time. The rearrangement links TRBV9 to TRBJ2-1; 11 bases match TRBD2. The length of the CDR3 is 16 residues. Trimming at V came to 3 bases and at J to 10 bases, leaving 12 bases not matched to a gene. Germline CDR1 is SGDLS and CDR2 is YYNGEE. The chain's CDR3 is CASSAWVSGGDGEQFF. The CDR3 nucleotides are TGTGCCAGCAGCGCCTGGGTTAGCGGGGGGGATGGGGAGCAGTTCTTC.

The chain has TRBV6-5 and TRBJ1-3; TRBD1 might be the D (6 bases). With 5 bases removed from V and 1 base from J, the gap between germline ends came to 12 bases. The CDR3 length is 15 residues. Germline lookup yields CDR1 MNHEY and CDR2 SVGAGI. The CDR3 DNA sequence: TGTGCCAGCAGTCCACAGGGCCCATCTGGAAACACCATATATTTT. It is translated as CASSPQGPSGNTIYF.